This T cell receptor (beta chain) was sequenced during a study of cytomegalovirus exposure and HLA in healthy donors. About the study: Roughly 89 million unique TCR sequences came from HLA-typed donors in an early release.

For this clone: Its matching antigen is unknown.

Every donor was a healthy person donating bone marrow. At the time of sampling, donors were nominally healthy, though unrecorded immune exposures were likely. Whole-study results and caveats: For most TCR beta V segments, an earlier analysis put the productive rate at about 87% or about 30% of the time.

It was with 60 Vbeta and 13 Jbeta primers that the PCR ran. The protocol was immunoSEQ multiplex PCR, while the TCRdb copy is restricted to in-frame clones and leaves out a portion. The data hold 200,000 or so clones, with 65% to 85% observed a single time. From germline, CDR1 is MNHEY and CDR2 SVGAGI. The CDR3 is made up of 13 amino acids. Trimming shortened V by 7 bases and J by 4 bases, and 13 bases separated the two germline ends. This chain uses TRBV6-5 with TRBJ1-2, with D possibly being TRBD1 (5 bases). Input material: PBMCs. This receptor was obtained from a woman aged 30 to 39 in good health and CMV-seropositive. Here the CDR3 reads CASIAGGGYGYTF. The DNA for the CDR3 is TGTGCCAGCATAGCGGGGGGTGGCTATGGCTACACCTTC.